These 19 T cell receptor beta chains share one sample of origin, sequenced in a study of blood T cell repertoires in COVID-19. Measured with immunoSEQ multiplex PCR; TCRdb has only the in-frame clones, and not every one. The sample contains 150,000 to 200,000 clones, under 80% of which appear only once. Sample: PBMCs or T cells enriched from blood (not recorded which). Receptor source: a woman aged 45-60 years with acute COVID-19.

There are a few counts of this clone. The chain has TRBV5-6 and TRBJ1-1; D gene uncertain. The CDR3 totals 14 residues. From germline, CDR1 is SGHDT and CDR2 YYEEEE. V lost 1 base and J 5 bases, leaving 12 bases between the germline ends. Here the CDR3 reads CASSLSGSGTEAFF. The CDR3 bases are TGTGCCAGCAGCTTGTCGGGGTCGGGGACTGAAGCTTTCTTT.

This clone was seen just once. V usage is TRBV19 and J usage is TRBJ2-1, with a weak D call TRBD1 (6 bases). CDR1 LNHDA and CDR2 SQIVND come from the germline V gene (reference sequence). V gave up 3 bases and J gave up 8 bases, with 20 bases separating them. The CDR3 has 16 residues. This CDR3 is CASSISAQGVSHEQFF. CDR3 DNA: TGTGCCAGTAGTATTTCCGCACAGGGCGTATCCCATGAGCAGTTCTTC.

This clone was detected a few times. CDR3 nucleotides: TGCAGCGTGGCGAGCGGGGCTACGGGCGAGCAGTACGTC. Protein: CSVASGATGEQYV. This chain connects TRBV29-1 to TRBJ2-7; 7 nucleotides match TRBD2. The V segment lost 6 bases and the J segment 6 bases; nucleotides outside the gene matches: 11. There are 13 residues in the CDR3. Germline V gene lookup returns CDR1 SQVTM and CDR2 ANQGSEA.

This clone was seen a handful of times. The chain couples TRBV5-5 to TRBJ1-2; maybe TRBD1 (5 bases). The CDR3 runs 16 residues. Trimming removed 4 bases at V and 0 bases at J, with 16 bases between. Germline lookup yields CDR1 SGHKS and CDR2 YYEKEE (reference sequence). CDR3 region: CASSPTVGASNYGYTF. CDR3 nucleotides: TGTGCCAGCAGCCCTACGGTAGGGGCCTCTAACTATGGCTACACCTTC.

The chain combines TRBV9 with TRBJ1-3, with TRBD1 matching over 8 bases. V was pared by 0 bases and J by 8 bases, with 7 bases of the junction left unmatched. Germline CDR1 SGDLS, CDR2 YYNGEE. This CDR3 region has 15 residues. DNA of the CDR3: TGTGCCAGCAGCGTAGTGGGCAGGGGGCCGGACACCATATATTTT. Its protein is CASSVVGRGPDTIYF.

In its sample, this clone was seen many times. This chain connects TRBV27 to TRBJ1-3; D gene ambiguous. Trimming removed 6 bases from V and 2 bases from J, with 14 bases in between. Germline V gene sequence: CDR1 MNHEY, CDR2 SMNVEV (reference sequence). This CDR3 contains 15 residues. The CDR3 DNA follows: TGTGCCAGCAGAGCCTCCGTGGGCCCTGGAAACACCATATATTTT. It translates to CASRASVGPGNTIYF.

The chain is built from TRBV2 and TRBJ1-3; 9 bases align to TRBD1. This CDR3 comprises 16 residues. CDR1 is SNHLY and CDR2 is FYNNEI in the germline V gene. V lost 6 bases to trimming and J lost 2 bases; unmatched junction nucleotides: 8. The DNA of the CDR3 is TGTGCCAGCAGAGACTTACAGGGGGCTACTGGAAACACCATATATTTT. Translated, it gives CASRDLQGATGNTIYF.

The table lists this clone with a count of one. The chain employs TRBV7-6 and TRBJ2-7, with 8 bases matching TRBD2. The CDR3 totals 14 residues. The V gene's germline CDR1 is SGHVS and CDR2 FNYEAQ. V dropped 11 bases and J dropped 2; count of bases not matched to a gene: 11. CDR3 in amino acids: CAVSSGPITYEQYV. For the CDR3, the DNA is TGTGCCGTGTCTAGCGGGCCTATCACCTACGAGCAGTACGTC.

The V call is TRBV10-1, the J call TRBJ2-1; a possible D gene is TRBD2 (5 bases). The germline CDR1 and CDR2 sequences are WNHNN and SYGVQD (reference sequence). V was shortened by 6 bases and J by 3 bases, with 9 bases between the two germline ends. This CDR3 has 13 residues. The DNA for the CDR3 is TGCGCCAGCAGCCCCCGGGACTACAATGAGCAGTTCTTC. Protein sequence: CASSPRDYNEQFF.

The chain couples TRBV6-5 to TRBJ1-6; the match to TRBD1 covers 9 bases. The CDR3 runs to 15 residues. With V trimmed by 6 bases and J by 8 bases, 8 bases remained unmatched. Germline V CDR1 and CDR2: MNHEY, SVGAGI. The CDR3 spells CASRGTGPGYSPLHF. The CDR3 DNA sequence: TGTGCCAGCAGAGGGACAGGGCCGGGATATTCACCCCTCCACTTT.

The rearrangement joins TRBV5-4 to TRBJ2-5; 7 bases are shared with TRBD2. This CDR3 has 14 amino acids. The junction had 5 bases not matched to a gene; V was cut back by 1 base and J by 5 bases. CDR1 is SGHNT and CDR2 is YYREEE in the germline V gene (reference sequence). CDR3 protein: CASSLRAGEETQYF. CDR3 DNA sequence: TGTGCCAGCAGCTTGCGGGCGGGAGAGGAGACCCAGTACTTC. The full variable domain, with the rest looked up from reference TRBV5-4 and TRBJ2-5, is ETGVTQSPTHLIKTRGQQVTLRCSSQSGHNTVSWYQQALGQGPQFIFQYYREEENGRGNFPPRFSGLQFPNYSSELNVNALELDDSALYLCASSLRAGEETQYFGPGTRLLVL.

The chain recombines TRBV28 with TRBJ2-5; 13 nucleotides match TRBD2. In germline, CDR1 is MDHEN, CDR2 SYDVKM. J was trimmed by 0 bases and V by 6 bases; bases with no gene match: 10. CDR3 length: 18 amino acids. CDR3 nucleotides: TGTGCCAGCAGCAAGACTAGCGGGGGGCCCCTGTACCAAGAGACCCAGTACTTC. Translation: CASSKTSGGPLYQETQYF.

This clone was counted between two and nine times. This sequence joins TRBV5-6 and TRBJ1-1, with a possible D match to TRBD1 (5 bases). The CDR3 consists of 15 residues. Germline CDR1 reads SGHDT; CDR2 reads YYEEEE. Deletions cut 2 bases from V and 1 base from J, with 12 bases between. CDR3 nucleotides: TGTGCCAGCAGCTTTGAGTGGCAGGGGAACACTGAAGCTTTCTTT. Translated, it gives CASSFEWQGNTEAFF.

This clone was seen more than once but under ten times. V is TRBV2 and J is TRBJ1-1, with a tentative D call TRBD1 (5 bases). The CDR3 covers 12 residues. Germline CDR1 reads SNHLY; CDR2 reads FYNNEI. V lost 6 bases and J lost 4, with 9 bases in between. The chain's CDR3 is CASRRRGTEAFF. The CDR3, as DNA: TGTGCCAGCAGACGGAGGGGCACTGAAGCTTTCTTT.

This clone was found a few times. The genes are TRBV19 and TRBJ1-3; 7 bases align to TRBD1. The CDR3 extends over 15 amino acids. Germline CDR1 LNHDA, CDR2 SQIVND (reference sequence). V lost 4 bases and J lost 4; bases outside the gene matches: 7. The CDR3 region is CASSNRQGPGNTIYF. In nucleotides, the CDR3 is TGTGCCAGTAGTAACCGACAGGGTCCGGGAAACACCATATATTTT.

The chain is built from TRBV4-1 and TRBJ1-2; the match to TRBD1 covers 7 bases. The CDR3 runs to 13 residues. CDR1 and CDR2 from the germline V gene are MGHRA and YSYEKL. J gave up 4 bases and V 4 bases, and 3 bases lay outside the gene matches. The CDR3 is CASSPRQGYGYTF. DNA of the CDR3: TGCGCCAGCAGCCCTCGACAGGGCTATGGCTACACCTTC.

The chain links TRBV28 to TRBJ2-1; 8 bases agree with TRBD2. CDR3 size: 12 residues. Looked up from germline, CDR1 is MDHEN and CDR2 is SYDVKM. After removal of 3 bases from V and 12 bases from J, the junction contained 4 bases not matched to a gene. In DNA form, the CDR3 reads TGTGCCAGCAGTTTGTTACGGGGGGGGCAGTTCTTC. It specifies CASSLLRGGQFF.

This chain connects TRBV7-9 to TRBJ1-4; D gene unclear. CDR3 length: 16 residues. From germline, CDR1 is SEHNR and CDR2 FQNEAQ (reference sequence). Trimming cost V 2 bases and J 8 bases, with 18 bases left between them. CDR3 DNA: TGTGCCAGCAGCTTATCGGGCGGAGGGTGGTACGAAAAACTGTTTTTT. The encoded protein is CASSLSGGGWYEKLFF. Complete variable domain (other parts from reference TRBV7-9 and TRBJ1-4): DTGVSQNPRHKITKRGQNVTFRCDPISEHNRLYWYRQTLGQGPEFLTYFQNEAQLEKSRLLSDRFSAERPKGSFSTLEIQRTEQGDSAMYLCASSLSGGGWYEKLFFGSGTQLSVL.

This clone showed up many times. At the DNA level, this CDR3 is encoded by other sequences in the same sample as well. The chain links TRBV28 to TRBJ1-2, with D unclear. Germline CDR1 reads MDHEN; CDR2 reads SYDVKM. The V end lost 4 bases, the J end lost 4 bases, and 7 bases lay between the germline ends. The CDR3 consists of 12 residues. CDR3 region: CASSSTVYGYTF. CDR3 coding DNA: TGTGCCAGCAGTTCAACAGTCTATGGCTACACCTTC.